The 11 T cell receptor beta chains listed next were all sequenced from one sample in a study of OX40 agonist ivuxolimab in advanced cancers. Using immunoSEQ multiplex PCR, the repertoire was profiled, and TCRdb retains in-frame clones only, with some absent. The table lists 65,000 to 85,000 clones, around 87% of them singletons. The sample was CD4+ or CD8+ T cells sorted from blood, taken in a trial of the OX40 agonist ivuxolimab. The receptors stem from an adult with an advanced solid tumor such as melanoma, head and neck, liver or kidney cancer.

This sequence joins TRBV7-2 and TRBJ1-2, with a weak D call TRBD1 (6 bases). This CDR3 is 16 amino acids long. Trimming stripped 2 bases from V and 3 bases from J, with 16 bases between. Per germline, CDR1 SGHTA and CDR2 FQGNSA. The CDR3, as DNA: TGTGCCAGCAGCTTAAACATGGGGGCTAGTGACTATGGCTACACCTTC. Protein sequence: CASSLNMGASDYGYTF.

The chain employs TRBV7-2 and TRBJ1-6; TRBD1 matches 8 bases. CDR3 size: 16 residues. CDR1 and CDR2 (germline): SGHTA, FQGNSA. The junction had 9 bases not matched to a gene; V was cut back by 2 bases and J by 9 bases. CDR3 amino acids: CASSLIPTGGSSPLHF. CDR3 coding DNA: TGTGCCAGCAGCTTAATCCCAACAGGGGGGAGTTCACCCCTCCACTTT.

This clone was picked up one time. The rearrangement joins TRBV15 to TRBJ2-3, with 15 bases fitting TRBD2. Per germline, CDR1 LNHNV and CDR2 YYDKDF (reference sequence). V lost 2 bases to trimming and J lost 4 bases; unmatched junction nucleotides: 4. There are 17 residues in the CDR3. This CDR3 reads CATSRSGLAGGADTQYF. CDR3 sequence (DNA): TGTGCCACCAGCAGATCCGGACTAGCGGGAGGGGCAGATACGCAGTATTTT.

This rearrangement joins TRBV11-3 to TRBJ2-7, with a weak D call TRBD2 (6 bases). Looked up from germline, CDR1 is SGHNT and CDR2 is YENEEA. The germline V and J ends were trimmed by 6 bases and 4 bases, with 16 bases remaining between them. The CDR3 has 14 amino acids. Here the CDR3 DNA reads TGTGCCAGCAGGTCCGGGACTTCCACATACGAGCAGTACTTC. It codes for CASRSGTSTYEQYF.

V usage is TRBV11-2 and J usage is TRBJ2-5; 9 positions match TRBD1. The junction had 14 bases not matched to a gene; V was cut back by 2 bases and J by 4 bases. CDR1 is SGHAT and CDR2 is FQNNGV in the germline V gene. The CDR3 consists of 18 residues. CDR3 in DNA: TGTGCCAGCAGCTTATCTACTACCGGGACAGGGATTCGAGAGACCCAGTACTTC. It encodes CASSLSTTGTGIRETQYF.

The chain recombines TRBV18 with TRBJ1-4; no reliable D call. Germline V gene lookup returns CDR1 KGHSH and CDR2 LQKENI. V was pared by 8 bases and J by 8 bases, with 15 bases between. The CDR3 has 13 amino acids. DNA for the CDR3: TGTGCCAGCCACAACCGGGCAGACGAAAAACTGTTTTTT. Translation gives CASHNRADEKLFF.

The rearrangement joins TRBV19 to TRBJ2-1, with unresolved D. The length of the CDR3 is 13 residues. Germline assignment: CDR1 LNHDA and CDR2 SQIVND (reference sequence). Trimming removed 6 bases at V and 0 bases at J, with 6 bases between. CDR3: CASRASSYNEQFF. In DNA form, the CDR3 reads TGTGCCAGTAGGGCGAGCTCCTACAATGAGCAGTTCTTC.

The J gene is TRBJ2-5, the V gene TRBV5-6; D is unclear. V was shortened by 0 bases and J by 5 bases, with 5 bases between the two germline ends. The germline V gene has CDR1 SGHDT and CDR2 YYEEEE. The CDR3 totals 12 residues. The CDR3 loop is CASSLARETQYF. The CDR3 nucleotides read TGTGCCAGCAGCTTGGCCCGGGAGACCCAGTACTTC.

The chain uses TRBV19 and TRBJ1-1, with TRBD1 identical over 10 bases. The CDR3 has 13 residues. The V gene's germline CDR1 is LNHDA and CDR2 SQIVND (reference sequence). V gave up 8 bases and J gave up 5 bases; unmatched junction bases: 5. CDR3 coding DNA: TGTGCCAGTCAAAGGACAGGGGGTACTGAAGCTTTCTTT. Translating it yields CASQRTGGTEAFF.

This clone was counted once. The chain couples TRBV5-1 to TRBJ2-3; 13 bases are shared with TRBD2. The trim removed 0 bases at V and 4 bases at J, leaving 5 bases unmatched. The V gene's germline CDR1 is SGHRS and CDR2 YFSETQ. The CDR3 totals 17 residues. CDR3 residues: CASSLGTSGSVADTQYF. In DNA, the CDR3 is TGCGCCAGCAGCTTGGGGACTAGCGGGAGTGTGGCAGATACGCAGTATTTT.

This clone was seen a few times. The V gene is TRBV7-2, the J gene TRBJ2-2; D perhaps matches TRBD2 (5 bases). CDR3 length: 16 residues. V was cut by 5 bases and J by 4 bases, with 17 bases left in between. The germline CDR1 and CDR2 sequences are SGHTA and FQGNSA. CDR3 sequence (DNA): TGTGCCAGCAGCCTCCGGGGATTAGGCACCACCGGGGAGCTGTTTTTT. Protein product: CASSLRGLGTTGELFF.